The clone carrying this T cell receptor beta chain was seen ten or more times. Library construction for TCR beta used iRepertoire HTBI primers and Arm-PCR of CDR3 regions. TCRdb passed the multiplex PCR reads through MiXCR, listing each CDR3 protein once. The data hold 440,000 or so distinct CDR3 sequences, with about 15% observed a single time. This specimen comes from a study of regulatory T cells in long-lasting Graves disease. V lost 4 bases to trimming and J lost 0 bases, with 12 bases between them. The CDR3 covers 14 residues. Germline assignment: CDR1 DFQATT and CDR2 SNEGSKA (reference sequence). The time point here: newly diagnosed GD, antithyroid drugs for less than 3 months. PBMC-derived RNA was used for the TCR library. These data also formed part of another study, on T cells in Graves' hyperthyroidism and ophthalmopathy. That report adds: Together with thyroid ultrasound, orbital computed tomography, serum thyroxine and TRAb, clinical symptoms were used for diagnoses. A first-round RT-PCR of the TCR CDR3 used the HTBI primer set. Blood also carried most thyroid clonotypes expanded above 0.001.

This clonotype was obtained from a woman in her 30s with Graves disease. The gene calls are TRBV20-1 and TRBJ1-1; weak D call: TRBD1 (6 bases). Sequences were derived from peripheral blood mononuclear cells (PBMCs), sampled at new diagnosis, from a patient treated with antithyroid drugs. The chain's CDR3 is CSAILGHLNTEAFF. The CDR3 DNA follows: TGCAGTGCTATACTGGGACACCTGAACACTGAAGCTTTCTTT.